Sequencing of this TCR beta chain was carried out in a study of blood T cell repertoires in COVID-19. Study-wide context: Some COVID-19 samples were acute and others convalescent; all came from the United States, Italy and Spain.

TCRdb's copy holds only in-frame clones and misses some; the assay was immunoSEQ multiplex PCR. The data show 150,000 to 200,000 clones, around four fifths seen once. Trimming at V came to 5 bases and at J to 7 bases, leaving 9 bases not matched to a gene. There are 15 residues in the CDR3. Germline values: CDR1 MNHEY, CDR2 SVGEGT. Sample: peripheral blood. The receptor was derived from a woman under 40 with acute or convalescent COVID-19. The chain combines TRBV6-2 or TRBV6-3 with TRBJ2-4; 9 bases map to TRBD1. In nucleotides, the CDR3 is TGTGCCAGCAGTCGCGCGGGACAGGGTGGCAACATTCAGTACTTC. It is translated as CASSRAGQGGNIQYF.